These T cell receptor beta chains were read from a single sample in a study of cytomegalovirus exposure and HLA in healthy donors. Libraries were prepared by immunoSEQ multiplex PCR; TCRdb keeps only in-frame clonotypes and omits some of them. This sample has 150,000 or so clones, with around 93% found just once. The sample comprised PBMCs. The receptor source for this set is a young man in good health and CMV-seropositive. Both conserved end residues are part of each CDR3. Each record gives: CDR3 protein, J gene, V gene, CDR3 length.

cdr3_aa: CASSTTGLGNQPQHF
j_call: TRBJ1-5
v_call: TRBV18
cdr3_length: 15

cdr3_aa: CASSFQGNTEAFF
j_call: TRBJ1-1
v_call: TRBV7-9
cdr3_length: 13

cdr3_aa: CASGSGNSDTQYF
j_call: TRBJ2-3
v_call: TRBV5-1
cdr3_length: 13

cdr3_aa: CASSQEASDTDTQYF
j_call: TRBJ2-3
v_call: TRBV4-2
cdr3_length: 15

cdr3_aa: CASSGGGRVYEQYF
j_call: TRBJ2-7
v_call: TRBV28
cdr3_length: 14

cdr3_aa: CASTLLGTDTQYF
j_call: TRBJ2-3
v_call: TRBV27
cdr3_length: 13

cdr3_aa: CASSRGLTPNYGYTF
j_call: TRBJ1-2
v_call: TRBV5-1
cdr3_length: 15

cdr3_aa: CASSLYGRGPDTQYF
j_call: TRBJ2-3
v_call: TRBV27
cdr3_length: 15

cdr3_aa: CASRLQGNTGELFF
j_call: TRBJ2-2
v_call: TRBV2
cdr3_length: 14

cdr3_aa: CASSLEGGQPQHF
j_call: TRBJ1-5
v_call: TRBV7-2
cdr3_length: 13

cdr3_aa: CASSSLPSSSDTQYF
j_call: TRBJ2-3
v_call: TRBV5-6
cdr3_length: 15

cdr3_aa: CASSSVRRSTDTQYF
j_call: TRBJ2-3
v_call: TRBV7-9
cdr3_length: 15

cdr3_aa: CASSLRPGQPSGETQYF
j_call: TRBJ2-5
v_call: TRBV11-2
cdr3_length: 17

cdr3_aa: CASSPHGGGRENEQFF
j_call: TRBJ2-1
v_call: TRBV19
cdr3_length: 16

cdr3_aa: CASSPRGSYNEQFF
j_call: TRBJ2-1
v_call: TRBV2
cdr3_length: 14

cdr3_aa: CASSLSFRNTEAFF
j_call: TRBJ1-1
v_call: TRBV7-2
cdr3_length: 14

cdr3_aa: CASSLPRGLAGVNEQFF
j_call: TRBJ2-1
v_call: TRBV7-9
cdr3_length: 17

cdr3_aa: CASSLEGLGGYEQYF
j_call: TRBJ2-7
v_call: TRBV7-2
cdr3_length: 15

cdr3_aa: CASSELDSPTEAFF
j_call: TRBJ1-1
v_call: TRBV25-1
cdr3_length: 14

cdr3_aa: CASSLNSGVVGEQFF
j_call: TRBJ2-1
v_call: TRBV4-1
cdr3_length: 15

cdr3_aa: CASSPVTGAGYGYTF
j_call: TRBJ1-2
v_call: TRBV13
cdr3_length: 15

cdr3_aa: CASSTAKGANTGELFF
j_call: TRBJ2-2
v_call: TRBV5-1
cdr3_length: 16

cdr3_aa: CASSVKRGPYYNEQFF
j_call: TRBJ2-1
v_call: TRBV2
cdr3_length: 16

cdr3_aa: CASSPSRSGSGTGELFF
j_call: TRBJ2-2
v_call: TRBV9
cdr3_length: 17

cdr3_aa: CASSPRTGGSETQYF
j_call: TRBJ2-5
v_call: TRBV28
cdr3_length: 15

cdr3_aa: CASSGDRGGGYTF
j_call: TRBJ1-2
v_call: TRBV2
cdr3_length: 13

cdr3_aa: CASSVATTGEQYF
j_call: TRBJ2-7
v_call: TRBV9
cdr3_length: 13

cdr3_aa: CASSLANTDTQYF
j_call: TRBJ2-3
v_call: TRBV7-9
cdr3_length: 13

cdr3_aa: CASSLYEVDTQYF
j_call: TRBJ2-3
v_call: TRBV28
cdr3_length: 13

cdr3_aa: CASSSIRGRDTF
j_call: TRBJ1-2
v_call: TRBV7-9
cdr3_length: 12

cdr3_aa: CASSRALQGVGETQYF
j_call: TRBJ2-5
v_call: TRBV11-2
cdr3_length: 16

cdr3_aa: CASSQFATNEKLFF
j_call: TRBJ1-4
v_call: TRBV5-5
cdr3_length: 14

cdr3_aa: CSGGDRAEAFF
j_call: TRBJ1-1
v_call: TRBV29-1
cdr3_length: 11

cdr3_aa: CASGGETQYF
j_call: TRBJ2-5
v_call: TRBV18
cdr3_length: 10

cdr3_aa: CATSREVGGNTIYF
j_call: TRBJ1-3
v_call: TRBV15
cdr3_length: 14

cdr3_aa: CASSLETGHQPQHF
j_call: TRBJ1-5
v_call: TRBV11-3
cdr3_length: 14

cdr3_aa: CASSLWGEGNQPQHF
j_call: TRBJ1-5
v_call: TRBV27
cdr3_length: 15

cdr3_aa: CASSDRDLADEQYF
j_call: TRBJ2-7
v_call: TRBV19
cdr3_length: 14

cdr3_aa: CASSQVGYVETQYF
j_call: TRBJ2-5
v_call: TRBV4-1
cdr3_length: 14

cdr3_aa: CASSLRAPGANVLTF
j_call: TRBJ2-6
v_call: TRBV2
cdr3_length: 15

cdr3_aa: CASSVQGVYNTGELFF
j_call: TRBJ2-2
v_call: TRBV2
cdr3_length: 16

cdr3_aa: CASSGRDRGQTDTQYF
j_call: TRBJ2-3
v_call: TRBV4-2
cdr3_length: 16

cdr3_aa: CASSWRWREEGTDTQYF
j_call: TRBJ2-3
v_call: TRBV27
cdr3_length: 17

cdr3_aa: CASSLRAYKGAQYF
j_call: TRBJ2-5
v_call: TRBV7-9
cdr3_length: 14

cdr3_aa: CASSPSLGLADTQYF
j_call: TRBJ2-3
v_call: TRBV27
cdr3_length: 15

cdr3_aa: CSASGEGEQYF
j_call: TRBJ2-7
v_call: TRBV20-1
cdr3_length: 11

cdr3_aa: CSVAKGLAAEQYF
j_call: TRBJ2-7
v_call: TRBV29-1
cdr3_length: 13

cdr3_aa: CASSLGVTGGLTDTQYF
j_call: TRBJ2-3
v_call: TRBV11-1
cdr3_length: 17

cdr3_aa: CASSPGTGATDTQYF
j_call: TRBJ2-3
v_call: TRBV28
cdr3_length: 15

cdr3_aa: CASSLGTAGFQETQYF
j_call: TRBJ2-5
v_call: TRBV5-1
cdr3_length: 16

cdr3_aa: CASSSTGVLPYGYTF
j_call: TRBJ1-2
v_call: TRBV13
cdr3_length: 15

cdr3_aa: CASSLEGLYQETQYF
j_call: TRBJ2-5
v_call: TRBV7-2
cdr3_length: 15